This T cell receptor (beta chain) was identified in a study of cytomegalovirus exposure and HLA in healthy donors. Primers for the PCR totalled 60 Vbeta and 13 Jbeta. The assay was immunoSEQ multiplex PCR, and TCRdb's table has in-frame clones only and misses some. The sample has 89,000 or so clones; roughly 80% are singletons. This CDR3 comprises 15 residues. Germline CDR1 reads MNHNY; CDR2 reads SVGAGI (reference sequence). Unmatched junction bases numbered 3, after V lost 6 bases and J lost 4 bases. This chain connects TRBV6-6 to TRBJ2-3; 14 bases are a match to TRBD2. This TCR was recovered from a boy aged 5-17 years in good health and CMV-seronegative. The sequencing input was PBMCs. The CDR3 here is CASRTSGRASDTQYF. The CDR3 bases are TGTGCCAGCAGGACTAGCGGGAGGGCTTCAGATACGCAGTATTTT.